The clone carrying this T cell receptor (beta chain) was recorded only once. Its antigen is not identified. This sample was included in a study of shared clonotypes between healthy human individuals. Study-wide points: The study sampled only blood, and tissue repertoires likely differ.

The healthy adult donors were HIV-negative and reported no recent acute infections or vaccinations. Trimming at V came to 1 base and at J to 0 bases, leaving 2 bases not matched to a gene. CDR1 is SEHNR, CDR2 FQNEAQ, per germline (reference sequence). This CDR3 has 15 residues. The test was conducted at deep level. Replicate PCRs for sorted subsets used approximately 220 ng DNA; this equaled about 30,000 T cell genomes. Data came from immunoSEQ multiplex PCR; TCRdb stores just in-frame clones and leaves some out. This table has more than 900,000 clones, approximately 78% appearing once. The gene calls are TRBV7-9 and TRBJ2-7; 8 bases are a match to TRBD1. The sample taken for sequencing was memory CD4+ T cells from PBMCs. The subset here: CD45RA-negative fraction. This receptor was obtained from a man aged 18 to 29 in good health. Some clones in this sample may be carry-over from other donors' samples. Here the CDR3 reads CASSLETGASYEQYF. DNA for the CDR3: TGTGCCAGCAGCTTAGAGACAGGGGCCTCCTACGAGCAGTACTTC.